This T cell receptor beta chain was captured in a study of shared clonotypes between healthy human individuals. Study context: For every donor, three CD4 naive, three CD4 memory, two CD8 naive and one CD8 memory plates were used.

Each cell subset's genomic DNA was divided evenly among several immunoSEQ plates. Repertoires were generated with immunoSEQ multiplex PCR, while TCRdb's copy carries only in-frame clones and drops some. The sample lists approximately 2.1 million clones; 85% to 95% were seen once. Trimming took 3 bases from V and 8 from J, leaving 8 bases between them. This CDR3 is built from 11 residues. Looked up from germline, CDR1 is DFQATT and CDR2 is SNEGSKA (reference sequence). The chain combines TRBV20-1 with TRBJ2-4; D not resolved. The sample was naive CD4+ T cells from PBMCs. Specified subset: CD45RA+ positively selected. The origin of this receptor is a young man in good health. Some clones in this sample may be carry-over from other donors' samples. The CDR3 protein is CSASFKDIQYF. CDR3 bases: TGCAGTGCTAGCTTTAAGGACATTCAGTACTTC.